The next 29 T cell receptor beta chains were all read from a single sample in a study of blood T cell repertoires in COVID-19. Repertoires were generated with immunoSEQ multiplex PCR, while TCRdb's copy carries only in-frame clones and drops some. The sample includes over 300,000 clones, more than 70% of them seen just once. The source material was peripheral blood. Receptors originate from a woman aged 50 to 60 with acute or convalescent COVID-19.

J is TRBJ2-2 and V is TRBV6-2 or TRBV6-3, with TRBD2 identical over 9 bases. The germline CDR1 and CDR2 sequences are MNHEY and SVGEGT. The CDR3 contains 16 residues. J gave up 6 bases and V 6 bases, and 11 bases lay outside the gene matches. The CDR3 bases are TGTGCCAGCAGCCAAGGGACTAGCAGTTACGCCGGGGAGCTGTTTTTT. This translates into CASSQGTSSYAGELFF.

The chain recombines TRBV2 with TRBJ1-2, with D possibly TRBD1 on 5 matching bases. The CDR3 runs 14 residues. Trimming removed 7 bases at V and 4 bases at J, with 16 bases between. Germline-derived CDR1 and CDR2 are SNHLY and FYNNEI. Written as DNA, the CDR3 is TGTGCCAGCATCTGGGGGGGGTATAGCTATGGCTACACCTTC. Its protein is CASIWGGYSYGYTF.

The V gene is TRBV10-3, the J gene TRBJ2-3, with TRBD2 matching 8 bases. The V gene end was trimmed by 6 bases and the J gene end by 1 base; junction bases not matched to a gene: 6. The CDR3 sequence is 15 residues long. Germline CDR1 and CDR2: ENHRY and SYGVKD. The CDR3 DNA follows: TGTGCCATCAGGCCGGGACTAGATGGCACAGATACGCAGTATTTT. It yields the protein CAIRPGLDGTDTQYF.

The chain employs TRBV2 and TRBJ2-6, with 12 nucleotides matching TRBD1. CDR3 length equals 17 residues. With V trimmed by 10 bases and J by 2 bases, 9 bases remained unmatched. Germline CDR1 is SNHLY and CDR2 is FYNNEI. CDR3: CATRPGQGAPGANVLTF. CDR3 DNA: TGTGCCACACGCCCGGGACAGGGGGCGCCTGGGGCCAACGTCCTGACTTTC.

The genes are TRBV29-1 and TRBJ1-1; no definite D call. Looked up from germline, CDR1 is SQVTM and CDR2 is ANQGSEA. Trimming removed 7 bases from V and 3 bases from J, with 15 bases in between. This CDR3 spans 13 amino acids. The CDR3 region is CSATLGGDTEAFF. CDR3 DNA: TGCAGCGCCACCCTTGGCGGGGACACTGAAGCTTTCTTT. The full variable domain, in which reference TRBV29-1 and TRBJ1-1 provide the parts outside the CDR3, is SAVISQKPSRDICQRGTSLTIQCQVDSQVTMMFWYRQQPGQSLTLIATANQGSEATYESGFVIDKFPISRPNLTFSTLTVSNMSPEDSSIYLCSATLGGDTEAFFGQGTRLTVV.

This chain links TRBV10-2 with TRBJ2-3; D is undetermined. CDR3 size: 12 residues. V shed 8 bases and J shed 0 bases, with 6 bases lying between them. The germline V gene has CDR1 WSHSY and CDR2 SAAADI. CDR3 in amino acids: CASSESTDTQYF. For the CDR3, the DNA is TGCGCCAGCTCAGAAAGCACAGATACGCAGTATTTT.

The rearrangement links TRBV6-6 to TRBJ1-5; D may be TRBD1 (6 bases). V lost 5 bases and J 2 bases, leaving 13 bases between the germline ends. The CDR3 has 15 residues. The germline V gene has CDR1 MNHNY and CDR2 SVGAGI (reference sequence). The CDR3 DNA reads TGTGCCAGCAGTCCCAGGGGTATTGGCAATCAGCCCCAGCATTTT. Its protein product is CASSPRGIGNQPQHF.

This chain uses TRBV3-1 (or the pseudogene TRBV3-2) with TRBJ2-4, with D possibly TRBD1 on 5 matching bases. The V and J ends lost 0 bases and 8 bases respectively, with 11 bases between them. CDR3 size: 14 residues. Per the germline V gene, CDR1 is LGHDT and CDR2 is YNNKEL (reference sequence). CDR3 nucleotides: TGTGCCAGCAGCCAAGAAGGGGTAAGGGACATTCAGTACTTC. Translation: CASSQEGVRDIQYF.

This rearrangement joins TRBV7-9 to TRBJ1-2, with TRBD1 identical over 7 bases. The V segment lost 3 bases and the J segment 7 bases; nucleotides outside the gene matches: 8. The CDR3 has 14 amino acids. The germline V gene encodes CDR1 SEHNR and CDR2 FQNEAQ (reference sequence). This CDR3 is CASSFRDSEGGYTF. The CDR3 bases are TGTGCCAGCAGCTTCCGGGACAGCGAAGGTGGCTACACCTTC.

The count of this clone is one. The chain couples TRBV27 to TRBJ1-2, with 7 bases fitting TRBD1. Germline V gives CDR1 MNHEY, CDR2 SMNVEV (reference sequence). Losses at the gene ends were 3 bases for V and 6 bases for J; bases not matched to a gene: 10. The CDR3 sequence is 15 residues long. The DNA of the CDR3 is TGTGCCAGCAGTTTGTTCGACAGGGCATTAGATGGCTACACCTTC. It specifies CASSLFDRALDGYTF.

As DNA, the CDR3 is TGCGCCAGCAGCTTGAACCGGGCGAACACCGGGGAGCTGTTTTTT. Translated, it gives CASSLNRANTGELFF. The chain combines TRBV5-1 with TRBJ2-2; the D is unclear. The length of the CDR3 is 15 residues. CDR1 SGHRS and CDR2 YFSETQ come from the germline V gene. V was pared by 1 base and J by 0 bases, with 7 bases between.

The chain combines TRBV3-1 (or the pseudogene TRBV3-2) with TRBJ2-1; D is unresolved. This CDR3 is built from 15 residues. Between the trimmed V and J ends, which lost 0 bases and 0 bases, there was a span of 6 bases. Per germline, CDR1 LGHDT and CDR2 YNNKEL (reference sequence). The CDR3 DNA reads TGTGCCAGCAGCCAAGAGAGAAGCTCCTACAATGAGCAGTTCTTC. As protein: CASSQERSSYNEQFF.

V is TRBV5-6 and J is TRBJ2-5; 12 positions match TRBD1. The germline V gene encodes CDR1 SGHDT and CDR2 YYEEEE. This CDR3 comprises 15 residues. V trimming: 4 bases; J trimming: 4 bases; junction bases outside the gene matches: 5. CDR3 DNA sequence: TGTGCCAGCAGCAGGGACAGGGGGCTGGGAGAGACCCAGTACTTC. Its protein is CASSRDRGLGETQYF.

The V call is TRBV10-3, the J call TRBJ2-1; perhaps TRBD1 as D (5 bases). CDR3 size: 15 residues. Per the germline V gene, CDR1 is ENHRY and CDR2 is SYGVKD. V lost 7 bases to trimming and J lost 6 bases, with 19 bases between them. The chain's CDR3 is CAITTPGRASNEQFF. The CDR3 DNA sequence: TGTGCCATCACCACCCCGGGCAGGGCCTCCAATGAGCAGTTCTTC.

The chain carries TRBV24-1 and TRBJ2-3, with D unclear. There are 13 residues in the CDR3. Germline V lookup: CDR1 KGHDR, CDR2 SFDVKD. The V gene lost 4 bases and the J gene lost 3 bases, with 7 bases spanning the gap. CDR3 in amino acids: CATSEAVTDTQYF. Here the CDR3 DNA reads TGTGCCACCAGTGAGGCCGTTACAGATACGCAGTATTTT.

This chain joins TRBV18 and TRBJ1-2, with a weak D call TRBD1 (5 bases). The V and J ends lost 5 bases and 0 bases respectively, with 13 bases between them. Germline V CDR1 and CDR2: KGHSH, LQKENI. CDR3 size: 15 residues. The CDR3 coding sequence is TGTGCCAGCTCAGCCGGGACGGGAGCTAACTATGGCTACACCTTC. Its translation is CASSAGTGANYGYTF.

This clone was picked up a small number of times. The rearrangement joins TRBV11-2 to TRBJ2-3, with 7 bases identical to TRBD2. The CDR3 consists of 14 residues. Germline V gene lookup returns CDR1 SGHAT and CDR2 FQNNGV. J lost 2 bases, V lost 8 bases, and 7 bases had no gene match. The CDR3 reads CASAGARVTDTQYF. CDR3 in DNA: TGTGCCAGCGCGGGAGCGAGAGTCACAGATACGCAGTATTTT.

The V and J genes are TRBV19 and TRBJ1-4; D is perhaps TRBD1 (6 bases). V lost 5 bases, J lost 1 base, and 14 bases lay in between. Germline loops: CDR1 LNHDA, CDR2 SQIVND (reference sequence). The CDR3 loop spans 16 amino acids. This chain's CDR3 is CASSRGALGTNEKLFF. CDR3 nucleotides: TGTGCCAGTAGTCGGGGGGCTTTAGGAACTAATGAAAAACTGTTTTTT.

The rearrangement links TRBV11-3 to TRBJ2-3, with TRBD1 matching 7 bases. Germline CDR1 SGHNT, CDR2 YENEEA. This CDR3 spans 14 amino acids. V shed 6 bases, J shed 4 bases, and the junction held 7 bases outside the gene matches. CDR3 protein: CASSSPTGADTQYF. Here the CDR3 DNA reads TGTGCCAGCAGTTCTCCTACAGGGGCAGATACGCAGTATTTT.

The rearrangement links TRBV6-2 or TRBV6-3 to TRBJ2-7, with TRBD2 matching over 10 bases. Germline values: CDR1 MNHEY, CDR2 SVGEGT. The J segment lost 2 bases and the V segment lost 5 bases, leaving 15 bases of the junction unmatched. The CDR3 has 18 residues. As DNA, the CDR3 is TGTGCCAGCAGTACCGAGCATAGCGGGAGGTTAAAGACCTACGAGCAGTACTTC. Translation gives CASSTEHSGRLKTYEQYF.

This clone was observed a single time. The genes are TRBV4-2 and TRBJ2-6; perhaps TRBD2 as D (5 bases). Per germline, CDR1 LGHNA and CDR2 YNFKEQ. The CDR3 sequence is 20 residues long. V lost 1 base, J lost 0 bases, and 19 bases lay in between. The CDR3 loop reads CASSQVTVEAILSGANVLTF. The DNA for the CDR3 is TGTGCCAGCAGCCAAGTAACGGTGGAGGCAATCCTCTCTGGGGCCAACGTCCTGACTTTC.

In DNA form, the CDR3 reads TGTGCCAGCAGCTTTTCCGGGACTAGCTCCTACGAGCAGTACTTC. Its protein product is CASSFSGTSSYEQYF. The chain employs TRBV7-8 and TRBJ2-7; 8 bases are shared with TRBD2. CDR1 and CDR2 (germline): SGHVS, FQNEAQ. The CDR3 contains 15 residues. V trimming: 3 bases; J trimming: 0 bases; junction bases outside the gene matches: 4.

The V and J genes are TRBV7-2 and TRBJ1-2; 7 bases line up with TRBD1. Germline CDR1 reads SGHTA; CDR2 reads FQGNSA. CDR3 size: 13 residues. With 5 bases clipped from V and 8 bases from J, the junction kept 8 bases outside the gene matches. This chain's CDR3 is CASSEDRARGYTF. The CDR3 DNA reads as TGTGCCAGCAGCGAAGACAGGGCTAGAGGCTACACCTTC.

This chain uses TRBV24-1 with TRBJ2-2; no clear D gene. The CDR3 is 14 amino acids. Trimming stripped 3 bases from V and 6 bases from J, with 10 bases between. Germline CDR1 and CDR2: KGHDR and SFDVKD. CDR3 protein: CATSDPSRAGELFF. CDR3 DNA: TGTGCCACCAGTGATCCTTCACGGGCCGGGGAGCTGTTTTTT.

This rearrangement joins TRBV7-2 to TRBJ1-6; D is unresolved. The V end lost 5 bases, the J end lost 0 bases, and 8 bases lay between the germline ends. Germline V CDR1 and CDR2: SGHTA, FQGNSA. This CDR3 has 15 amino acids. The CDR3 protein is CASSAYLSYNSPLHF. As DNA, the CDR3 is TGTGCCAGCAGCGCCTACCTCTCCTATAATTCACCCCTCCACTTT.

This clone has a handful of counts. The CDR3 DNA follows: TGTGCCAGTAGTAAGGCTAGCGGGAGTTTTTACGATGAGCAGTTCTTC. Translated, it gives CASSKASGSFYDEQFF. The chain employs TRBV19 and TRBJ2-1; 10 bases agree with TRBD2. Losses at the gene ends were 4 bases for V and 8 bases for J; bases not matched to a gene: 11. Germline assignment: CDR1 LNHDA and CDR2 SQIVND (reference sequence). The length of the CDR3 is 16 residues. The full variable domain, with the rest looked up from reference TRBV19 and TRBJ2-1, is DGGITQSPKYLFRKEGQNVTLSCEQNLNHDAMYWYRQDPGQGLRLIYYSQIVNDFQKGDIAEGYSVSREKKESFPLTVTSAQKNPTAFYLCASSKASGSFYDEQFFGPGTRLTVL.

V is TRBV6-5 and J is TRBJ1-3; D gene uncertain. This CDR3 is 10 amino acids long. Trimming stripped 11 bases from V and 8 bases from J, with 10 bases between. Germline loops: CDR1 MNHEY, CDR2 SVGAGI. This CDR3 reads CACKRDTIYF. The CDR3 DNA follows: TGTGCCTGTAAGAGGGACACCATATATTTT.

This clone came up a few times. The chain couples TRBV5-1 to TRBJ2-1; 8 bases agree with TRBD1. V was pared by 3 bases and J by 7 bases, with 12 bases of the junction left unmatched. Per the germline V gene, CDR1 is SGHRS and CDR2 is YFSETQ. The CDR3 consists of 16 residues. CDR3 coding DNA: TGCGCCAGCAGCTCTGGACAGGGAAGTGGTAAGAATGAGCAGTTCTTC. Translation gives CASSSGQGSGKNEQFF. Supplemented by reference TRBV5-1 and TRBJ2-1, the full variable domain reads KAGVTQTPRYLIKTRGQQVTLSCSPISGHRSVSWYQQTPGQGLQFLFEYFSETQRNKGNFPGRFSGRQFSNSRSEMNVSTLELGDSALYLCASSSGQGSGKNEQFFGPGTRLTVL.

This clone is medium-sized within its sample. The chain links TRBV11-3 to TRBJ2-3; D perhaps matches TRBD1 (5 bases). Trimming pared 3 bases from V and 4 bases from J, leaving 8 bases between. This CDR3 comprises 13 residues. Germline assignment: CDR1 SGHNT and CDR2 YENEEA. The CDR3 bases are TGTGCCAGCAGCTTGGAAGGGGCAGATACGCAGTATTTT. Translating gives CASSLEGADTQYF.